Detailed here is one T cell receptor (beta chain). Its target is unknown. The data are from a study of blood T cells in healthy people across ages. Study observations and caveats: Naive T cell percentage strongly correlated with TCR beta diversity.

Germline V CDR1 and CDR2: KGHSH, LQKENI. V lost 3 bases, J lost 9 bases, and 12 bases lay in between. CDR3 length: 12 residues. A second PCR of 7 to 11 cycles used a sample-barcoded 5' primer and a J-beta primer mix. Template switching added a 12-random-nucleotide identifier to every cDNA molecule. TCRdb analysed the 5' RACE reads with MiXCR anew, one entry per CDR3 protein. Here the sample spans about 380,000 distinct CDR3 sequences, approximately 52% being singletons. This sequence originates from a man in his 60s in good health. Source material: blood. The chain combines TRBV18 with TRBJ2-7, with D perhaps matching TRBD1 (5 bases). CDR3 region: CASSPERRGQYF. CDR3 in DNA: TGTGCCAGCTCACCGGAGCGTAGGGGGCAGTACTTC. Using reference TRBV18 and TRBJ2-7 for the parts outside the CDR3, the full variable domain is NAGVMQNPRHLVRRRGQEARLRCSPMKGHSHVYWYRQLPEEGLKFMVYLQKENIIDESGMPKERFSAEFPKEGPSILRIQQVVRGDSAAYFCASSPERRGQYFGPGTRLTVT.